In this sample, the clone carrying this T cell receptor beta chain turned up once. Germline V lookup: CDR1 LNHDA, CDR2 SQIVND (reference sequence). V was trimmed by 7 bases and J by 3 bases, leaving 11 bases between them. This CDR3 has 13 amino acids. Sequenced by immunoSEQ multiplex PCR; TCRdb stores in-frame clones only, minus some. The sample records approximately 110,000 clones, 80% to 95% being singletons. The record originates from a study of T cell responses to AZD1222 COVID-19 vaccine. This chain joins TRBV19 and TRBJ2-3; D is unclear. Here the sequenced sample was peripheral blood, taken on day 0 of AZD1222 vaccination. This clonotype was sampled from an adult in good health. In nucleotides, the CDR3 is TGTGCCAGTACAGGTTTGTTTACAGATACGCAGTATTTT. It translates to CASTGLFTDTQYF. Filled out from reference TRBV19 and TRBJ2-3, the complete variable domain reads DGGITQSPKYLFRKEGQNVTLSCEQNLNHDAMYWYRQDPGQGLRLIYYSQIVNDFQKGDIAEGYSVSREKKESFPLTVTSAQKNPTAFYLCASTGLFTDTQYFGPGTRLTVL.